The 31 T cell receptor beta chains in this list originate from one sample, sequenced in a study of T-cell reconstitution after alpha-beta-depleted transplantation in children. TCRbeta library construction was performed incorporating unique molecular identifiers. Via MiXCR, TCRdb re-called the PCR reads, giving one row per CDR3 protein. The profile shows roughly 500,000 distinct CDR3 sequences, about 12% of them singletons. Sequences were derived from PBMCs from the stem cell graft donor, sampled from the stem cell graft. These TCRs come from a human donor who donated a stem cell graft to a child with combined immunodeficiency.

This clonotype was seen repeatedly, ten times or more. This sequence joins TRBV10-2 and TRBJ2-7; D may be TRBD1 (5 bases). CDR3 length: 11 residues. Trimming took 6 bases from V and 4 from J, leaving 7 bases between them. The germline V gene encodes CDR1 WSHSY and CDR2 SAAADI. The CDR3 spells CASRAGYEQYF. DNA for the CDR3: TGCGCCAGCAGAGCAGGGTACGAGCAGTACTTC.

The V and J genes are TRBV3-1 and TRBJ2-5; no definite D call. Germline loops: CDR1 LGHDT, CDR2 YNNKEL (reference sequence). There are 14 residues in the CDR3. Trimming cost V 0 bases and J 1 base, with 6 bases left between them. Here the CDR3 reads CASSQEYGQETQYF. The DNA of the CDR3 is TGTGCCAGCAGCCAAGAGTACGGCCAAGAGACCCAGTACTTC.

This chain joins TRBV19 and TRBJ2-2, with D perhaps matching TRBD1 or TRBD2 (5 bases each). Looked up from germline, CDR1 is LNHDA and CDR2 is SQIVND (reference sequence). V lost 0 bases, J lost 2 bases, and 10 bases lay in between. This CDR3 spans 16 amino acids. Written as DNA, the CDR3 is TGTGCCAGTAGTATAGATAGTGGGGGAAACACCGGGGAGCTGTTTTTT. Translating it yields CASSIDSGGNTGELFF.

This clonotype was detected many times. V gene TRBV7-6 combines with J gene TRBJ2-7; D call uncertain. V was shortened by 0 bases and J by 6 bases, with 9 bases between the two germline ends. This CDR3 is built from 13 residues. The germline V gene has CDR1 SGHVS and CDR2 FNYEAQ. The CDR3 reads CASSLAALSEQYF. The DNA for the CDR3 is TGTGCCAGCAGCTTAGCAGCACTTTCCGAGCAGTACTTC.

This clonotype was observed at least ten times. The genes are TRBV12-3 or TRBV12-4 and TRBJ2-1; D is possibly TRBD2 (5 bases). The CDR3 has 17 residues. V dropped 5 bases and J dropped 7 bases, with 24 bases sitting between them. In DNA, the CDR3 is TGTGCCAGCAGTCAACCCCGCCGAGCAGGTAGGAGGAATGAGCAGTTCTTC. It translates to CASSQPRRAGRRNEQFF.

V gene TRBV6-5 combines with J gene TRBJ2-2; TRBD2 is a possible D gene (5 bases). The CDR3 length is 18 residues. V lost 0 bases and J lost 6, with 20 bases in between. Germline V CDR1 and CDR2: MNHEY, SVGAGI. The DNA of the CDR3 is TGTGCCAGCAGTTACTCGAACCTTCCGGGGAACGTGGCCGGGGAGCTGTTTTTT. Amino acid sequence: CASSYSNLPGNVAGELFF.

The chain joins TRBV5-5 to TRBJ1-5, with 9 nucleotides matching TRBD1. Germline-derived CDR1 and CDR2 are SGHKS and YYEKEE (reference sequence). Trimming took 3 bases from V and 2 from J; bases not matched to a gene: 3. This CDR3 comprises 15 residues. The CDR3 region is CASSWTGAGNQPQHF. The CDR3 region has the DNA TGTGCCAGCAGCTGGACAGGGGCCGGCAATCAGCCCCAGCATTTT.

There are many counts of this clonotype. J is TRBJ2-1 and V is TRBV6-1; D might be TRBD1 (5 bases). Trimming removed 6 bases at V and 6 bases at J, with 18 bases between. Germline loops: CDR1 MNHNS, CDR2 SASEGT. This CDR3 has 15 amino acids. The CDR3 spells CASSDGQGRANEQFF. In DNA, the CDR3 is TGTGCCAGCAGCGACGGGCAGGGTCGGGCCAATGAGCAGTTCTTC.

The chain combines TRBV2 with TRBJ2-5; 11 bases are shared with TRBD1. The trim removed 6 bases at V and 4 bases at J, leaving 10 bases unmatched. The germline CDR1 and CDR2 sequences are SNHLY and FYNNEI. The CDR3 loop spans 16 amino acids. CDR3 loop: CASRSISGTGGETQYF. The CDR3 nucleotides are TGTGCCAGCAGATCAATATCCGGGACAGGGGGAGAGACCCAGTACTTC.

Many counts were recorded for this clonotype. The CDR3 nucleotides read TGTGCCAGCAGCTCCAGGGTGCATGGCTACACCTTC. Translating it yields CASSSRVHGYTF. This rearrangement joins TRBV7-8 to TRBJ1-2, with D tentatively TRBD1 (5 bases). Looked up from germline, CDR1 is SGHVS and CDR2 is FQNEAQ. This CDR3 has 12 residues. The ends were cut back, 4 bases at V and 6 bases at J, with 9 bases in the middle.

With respect to this clonotype: At one of its ends the junction is not consistent with the germline gene, which may arise from a read error. Here the CDR3 reads CASSMGGNRIF. The CDR3 bases are TGTGCCAGTAGTATGGGGGGGAACCGGATCTTC. The chain uses TRBV19 and TRBJ2-7, with 7 bases fitting TRBD2. Germline V gene lookup returns CDR1 LNHDA and CDR2 SQIVND (reference sequence). CDR3 length equals 11 residues.

The chain has TRBV28 and TRBJ2-4; D gene uncertain. There are 12 residues in the CDR3. With 3 bases removed from V and 12 bases from J, the gap between germline ends came to 12 bases. Germline V gene sequence: CDR1 MDHEN, CDR2 SYDVKM. This chain's CDR3 is CASSFSTSRQYF. CDR3 DNA sequence: TGTGCCAGCAGTTTTAGCACCTCCCGTCAGTACTTC.

About this clonotype: This may arise from a read error, as a much more abundant clone is one base away. V is TRBV4-3 and J is TRBJ2-2, with D tentatively TRBD1 (6 bases). CDR1 and CDR2 (germline): LGHNA, YSLEER. The CDR3 totals 16 residues. The CDR3 region is CASSSEVQGNTGELIF. CDR3 DNA: TGCGCCAGCAGCTCGGAGGTTCAGGGGAACACCGGGGAGCTGATTTTT.

This clonotype has just a few counts. The chain uses TRBV12-3 or TRBV12-4 and TRBJ2-7; 14 nucleotides line up with TRBD2. Unmatched junction bases numbered 6, after V lost 6 bases and J lost 2 bases. The CDR3 runs to 16 residues. CDR3 bases: TGTGCCAGCAGGCCGGGACTAGCGGGGGAGACCTACGAGCAGTACTTC. It translates to CASRPGLAGETYEQYF.

Ten or more counts support this clonotype. The chain combines TRBV7-8 with TRBJ2-3; D not resolved. Trimming removed 6 bases from V and 0 bases from J, with 4 bases in between. This CDR3 comprises 12 residues. The germline gives CDR1 SGHVS, CDR2 FQNEAQ. In DNA form, the CDR3 reads TGTGCCAGCAGTTTTAGCACAGATACGCAGTATTTT. Protein product: CASSFSTDTQYF.

The table lists this clonotype with many counts. The chain uses TRBV7-2 and TRBJ2-3, with TRBD2 identical over 8 bases. Trimming cost V 5 bases and J 3 bases; bases outside gene matches: 10. CDR3 length equals 16 residues. Germline-derived CDR1 and CDR2 are SGHTA and FQGNSA. CDR3 sequence reads: CASSLLQTSVTDTQYF. The CDR3 DNA reads as TGTGCCAGCAGCCTCCTGCAGACTAGCGTGACAGATACGCAGTATTTT.

The chain uses TRBV12-3 or TRBV12-4 and TRBJ2-7; D remains ambiguous. V lost 5 bases and J lost 4, with 9 bases in between. The CDR3 loop spans 12 amino acids. CDR3 protein: CASSQDIYEQYF. The CDR3 region has the DNA TGTGCCAGCAGTCAAGACATTTACGAGCAGTACTTC.

This clonotype was observed a handful of times. This chain links TRBV7-9 with TRBJ1-5; D not resolved. The CDR3 is 15 amino acids. The germline V and J ends were trimmed by 0 bases and 0 bases, with 6 bases remaining between them. The germline gives CDR1 SEHNR, CDR2 FQNEAQ (reference sequence). As DNA, the CDR3 is TGTGCCAGCAGCTTAGCCCTATATAGCAATCAGCCCCAGCATTTT. This codes for CASSLALYSNQPQHF.

The V call is TRBV2, the J call TRBJ2-3; a possible D gene is TRBD2 (6 bases). Germline CDR1 and CDR2: SNHLY and FYNNEI. V lost 7 bases to trimming and J lost 0 bases, with 11 bases between them. The CDR3 runs to 14 residues. CDR3 sequence reads: CASNSEGSTDTQYF. The CDR3 DNA is TGTGCCAGCAATTCGGAGGGTAGCACAGATACGCAGTATTTT. Full variable domain (outside the CDR3, taken from reference TRBV2 and TRBJ2-3): EPEVTQTPSHQVTQMGQEVILRCVPISNHLYFYWYRQILGQKVEFLVSFYNNEISEKSEIFDDQFSVERPDGSNFTLKIRSTKLEDSAMYFCASNSEGSTDTQYFGPGTRLTVL.

This clonotype was seen a few times. The rearrangement uses TRBV3-1 and TRBJ2-1, with D possibly being TRBD1 or TRBD2 (5 bases each). Per the germline V gene, CDR1 is LGHDT and CDR2 is YNNKEL (reference sequence). V was shortened by 6 bases and J by 6 bases, with 15 bases between the two germline ends. This CDR3 is built from 14 residues. The CDR3 bases are TGTGCCAGCAGTCGGGACCACCGGGGCAATGAGCAGTTCTTC. Its translation: CASSRDHRGNEQFF.

This clonotype was recorded at least ten times. The V call is TRBV12-3 or TRBV12-4, the J call TRBJ2-2; D is tentatively TRBD1 or TRBD2 (5 bases each). Trimming cost V 1 base and J 1 base, with 16 bases left between them. The CDR3 is 18 residues long. The CDR3 DNA sequence: TGTGCCAGCAGTTTAGGGCTCTCGGGACGCCTGAACACCGGGGAGCTGTTTTTT. This sequence encodes CASSLGLSGRLNTGELFF.

In its sample, this clonotype was seen a few times. The V and J genes are TRBV9 and TRBJ2-3; either TRBD1 or TRBD2 may fit D (5 bases each). CDR3 size: 15 residues. Germline V CDR1 and CDR2: SGDLS, YYNGEE. V shed 0 bases and J shed 5 bases, with 13 bases lying between them. The CDR3 bases are TGTGCCAGCAGCGTAGGTGGGGGAGTAGGAGATACGCAGTATTTT. Translating it yields CASSVGGGVGDTQYF.

This clonotype was seen only a few times. The CDR3: CASSDGGQGKGLYF. The CDR3 coding sequence is TGTGCCAGCAGTGACGGGGGACAGGGGAAAGGTCTGTACTTC. The chain employs TRBV6-4 and TRBJ2-7; 10 bases line up with TRBD1. The J segment lost 12 bases and the V segment lost 2 bases, leaving 10 bases of the junction unmatched. CDR1 and CDR2 from the germline V gene are MRHNA and SNTAGT. The CDR3 length is 14 residues.

The gene calls are TRBV5-1 and TRBJ1-1; perhaps TRBD1 as D (5 bases). The CDR3 extends over 15 amino acids. Germline V lookup: CDR1 SGHRS, CDR2 YFSETQ. V lost 0 bases and J lost 4, with 13 bases in between. The CDR3 loop is CASSLVNLGGTEAFF. CDR3 DNA: TGCGCCAGCAGCTTGGTCAACTTGGGGGGCACTGAAGCTTTCTTT.

This clonotype was found a few times. The J gene is TRBJ2-7, the V gene TRBV21-1. TRBV21-1 constitutes a pseudogene. The CDR3 contains 15 residues. The CDR3 DNA reads as TGTGCCAGCAGCAAACCGAACTATTCTGCCTACGAGCAGTACTTC. This codes for CASSKPNYSAYEQYF.

V is TRBV12-3 or TRBV12-4 and J is TRBJ1-4, with a tentative D call TRBD1 (6 bases). The CDR3 totals 15 residues. V lost 4 bases to trimming and J lost 6 bases, with 15 bases between them. As DNA, the CDR3 is TGTGCCAGCAGTTCCCAAAGGGGGTATGATGAAAAACTGTTTTTT. It is translated as CASSSQRGYDEKLFF.

This clonotype was found a few times. This rearrangement joins TRBV20-1 to TRBJ2-7; 7 bases agree with TRBD2. This CDR3 is 14 amino acids long. Germline V CDR1 and CDR2: DFQATT, SNEGSKA (reference sequence). V was pared by 0 bases and J by 6 bases, with 8 bases of the junction left unmatched. CDR3 sequence (DNA): TGCAGTGCTAGAGATACACGGGACTACCCCGAGCAGTACTTC. Translated: CSARDTRDYPEQYF.

The chain employs TRBV5-1 and TRBJ2-5; D may be TRBD1 (6 bases). With 4 bases removed from V and 2 bases from J, the gap between germline ends came to 18 bases. The CDR3 runs 16 residues. The germline V gene has CDR1 SGHRS and CDR2 YFSETQ. The CDR3 DNA sequence: TGCGCCAGCAGCCCACCCTGGGGGCAAACTCAAGAGACCCAGTACTTC. Its protein is CASSPPWGQTQETQYF.

This clonotype was detected many times. The genes are TRBV28 and TRBJ2-3; the D gene is possibly TRBD1 (5 bases). Germline-derived CDR1 and CDR2 are MDHEN and SYDVKM. The CDR3 has 15 residues. The V gene lost 7 bases and the J gene lost 1 base, with 15 bases spanning the gap. This chain's CDR3 is CASKPPGWGTDTQYF. DNA of the CDR3: TGTGCCAGCAAGCCCCCAGGGTGGGGCACAGATACGCAGTATTTT. The whole variable domain, filled in from reference TRBV28 and TRBJ2-3, reads DVKVTQSSRYLVKRTGEKVFLECVQDMDHENMFWYRQDPGLGLRLIYFSYDVKMKEKGDIPEGYSVSREKKERFSLILESASTNQTSMYLCASKPPGWGTDTQYFGPGTRLTVL.

The chain employs TRBV30 and TRBJ1-1; the D is unclear. V gave up 0 bases and J gave up 11 bases, with 13 bases separating them. Germline lookup yields CDR1 GTSNPN and CDR2 SVGIG (reference sequence). The length of the CDR3 is 12 residues. The CDR3 sequence: CAWSVFLGRAFF. In DNA form, the CDR3 reads TGTGCCTGGAGTGTATTTTTGGGCCGCGCTTTCTTT.

This clonotype was found many times. CDR3 coding DNA: TGTGCCAGCAGTTTTTATCGGGACACCGGGGAGCTGTTTTTT. Amino acid sequence: CASSFYRDTGELFF. The J gene is TRBJ2-2, the V gene TRBV12-3 or TRBV12-4; no clear D. The CDR3 is 14 residues long. V lost 3 bases and J 3 bases, leaving 8 bases between the germline ends.